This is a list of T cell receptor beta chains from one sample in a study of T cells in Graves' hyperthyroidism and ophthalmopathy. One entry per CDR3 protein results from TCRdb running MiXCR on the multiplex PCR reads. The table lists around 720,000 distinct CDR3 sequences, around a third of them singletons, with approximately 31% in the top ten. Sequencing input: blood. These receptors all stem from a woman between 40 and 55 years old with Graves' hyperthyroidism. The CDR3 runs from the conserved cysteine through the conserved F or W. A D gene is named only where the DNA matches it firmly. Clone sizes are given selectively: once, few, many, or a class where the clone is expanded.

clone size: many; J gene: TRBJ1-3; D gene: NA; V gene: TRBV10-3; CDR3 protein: CAISESMADWDTIYF; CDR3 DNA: TGTGCCATCAGTGAGTCTATGGCCGATTGGGACACCATATATTTT
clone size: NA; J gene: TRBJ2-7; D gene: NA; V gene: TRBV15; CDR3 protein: CATSRDTEFHEQYF; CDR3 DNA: TGTGCCACCAGCAGAGATACTGAGTTCCACGAGCAGTACTTC
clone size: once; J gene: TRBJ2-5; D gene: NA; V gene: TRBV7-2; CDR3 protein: CASTQGRGDTQYF; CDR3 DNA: TGTGCCAGCACCCAGGGGAGGGGAGATACGCAGTACTTC
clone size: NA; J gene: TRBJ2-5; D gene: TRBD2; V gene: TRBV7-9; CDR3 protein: CASSHREASQYF; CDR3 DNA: TGTGCCAGCAGCCACCGGGAGGCGAGCCAGTACTTC
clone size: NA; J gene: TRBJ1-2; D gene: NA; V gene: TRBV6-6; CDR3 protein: CASSSYTF; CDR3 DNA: TGTGCCAGCAGTTCCTACACCTTC
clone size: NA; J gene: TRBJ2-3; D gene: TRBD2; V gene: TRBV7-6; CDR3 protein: CASSQQPGLAESTDTQYF; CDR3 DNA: TGTGCCAGCAGCCAACAACCGGGACTAGCCGAATCCACAGATACGCAGTATTTT
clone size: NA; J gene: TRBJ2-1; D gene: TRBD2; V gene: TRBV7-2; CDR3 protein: CASSPAGRNEQFF; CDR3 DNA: TGTGCCAGCAGCCCAGCGGGGCGCAATGAGCAGTTCTTC
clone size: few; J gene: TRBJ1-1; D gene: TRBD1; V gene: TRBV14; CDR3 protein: CASSPRGTGVTEAFF; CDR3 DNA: TGTGCCAGCAGCCCGAGAGGGACAGGGGTCACTGAAGCTTTCTTT
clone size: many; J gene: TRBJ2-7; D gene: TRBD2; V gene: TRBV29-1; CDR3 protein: CSVVAGWREQYF; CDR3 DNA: TGCAGCGTTGTAGCGGGATGGAGGGAGCAGTACTTC
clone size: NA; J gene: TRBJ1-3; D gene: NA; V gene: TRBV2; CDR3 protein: CASSPRGLSSGNTIYF; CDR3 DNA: TGTGCCAGCTCGCCCAGGGGACTTAGCTCTGGAAACACCATATATTTT
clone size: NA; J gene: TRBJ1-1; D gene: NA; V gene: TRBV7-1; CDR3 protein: CAGSAGPLGAFF; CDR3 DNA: TGTGCCGGCAGCGCAGGACCCCTGGGAGCTTTCTTT
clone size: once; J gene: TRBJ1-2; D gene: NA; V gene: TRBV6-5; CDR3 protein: CASSDANTQGIYGYTF; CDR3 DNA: TGTGCCAGCAGTGATGCCAACACGCAGGGGATCTATGGCTACACCTTC
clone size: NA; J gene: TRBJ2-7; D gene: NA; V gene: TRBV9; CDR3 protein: CASSQLQGGGYEQYF; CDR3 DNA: TGTGCCAGCAGTCAACTTCAGGGGGGCGGGTACGAGCAGTACTTC
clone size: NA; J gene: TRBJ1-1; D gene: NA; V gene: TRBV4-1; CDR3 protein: CASSQDSGRTEAFF; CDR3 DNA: TGCGCCAGCAGCCAAGACTCGGGAAGGACTGAAGCTTTCTTT
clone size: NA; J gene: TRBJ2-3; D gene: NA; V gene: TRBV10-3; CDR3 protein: CAISPRGTDTQYF; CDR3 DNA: TGTGCCATCAGTCCGCGGGGAACAGATACGCAGTATTTT
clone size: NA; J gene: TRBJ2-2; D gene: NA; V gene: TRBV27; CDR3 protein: CASKLGLTNTGELFF; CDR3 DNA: TGTGCCAGCAAGCTGGGACTGACGAACACCGGGGAGCTGTTTTTT
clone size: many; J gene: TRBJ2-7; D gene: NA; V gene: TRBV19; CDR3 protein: CASSWGSTDEGGLAIYEQYF; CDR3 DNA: TGTGCCAGTAGCTGGGGGTCGACGGACGAGGGAGGTCTGGCGATCTACGAGCAGTACTTC
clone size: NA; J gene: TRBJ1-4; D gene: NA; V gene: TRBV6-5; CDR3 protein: CASSLARGHNEKLFF; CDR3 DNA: TGTGCCAGCAGTTTGGCCAGGGGCCATAATGAAAAACTGTTTTTT
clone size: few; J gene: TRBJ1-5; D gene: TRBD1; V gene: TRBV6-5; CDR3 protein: CASSYARGGHQPQHF; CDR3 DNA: TGTGCCAGCAGTTACGCCAGGGGGGGGCATCAGCCCCAGCATTTT
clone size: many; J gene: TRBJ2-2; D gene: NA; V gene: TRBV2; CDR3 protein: CASTMETGELFF; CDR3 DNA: TGTGCCAGCACTATGGAAACCGGGGAGCTGTTTTTT
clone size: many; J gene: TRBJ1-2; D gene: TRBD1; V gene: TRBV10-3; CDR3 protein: CAITSGQASRDYGYTF; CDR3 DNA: TGTGCCATCACCTCGGGACAGGCCTCTCGGGACTATGGCTACACCTTC
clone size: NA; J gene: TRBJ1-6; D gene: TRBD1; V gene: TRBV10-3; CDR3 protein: CAIGTGTGENSPLHF; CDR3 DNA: TGTGCCATCGGCACAGGGACAGGGGAAAATTCACCCCTCCACTTT
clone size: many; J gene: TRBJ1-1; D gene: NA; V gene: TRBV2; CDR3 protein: CASSVREGETEAFF; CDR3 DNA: TGTGCCAGCAGTGTAAGAGAGGGCGAAACTGAAGCTTTCTTT
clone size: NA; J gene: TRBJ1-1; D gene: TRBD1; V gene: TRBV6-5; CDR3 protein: CASSYRGGQGQVNTEAFF; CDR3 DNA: TGTGCCAGCAGTTACAGGGGGGGACAGGGCCAGGTGAACACTGAAGCTTTCTTT
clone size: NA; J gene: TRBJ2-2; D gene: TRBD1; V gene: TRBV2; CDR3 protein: CASSLEGAAYTGELFF; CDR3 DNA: TGTGCCAGCAGTTTAGAGGGGGCGGCATACACCGGGGAGCTGTTTTTT
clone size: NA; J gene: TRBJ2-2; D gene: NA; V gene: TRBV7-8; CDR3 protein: CVSSPQGTGELFF; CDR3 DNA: TGTGTCAGCAGCCCACAGGGAACCGGGGAGCTGTTTTTT
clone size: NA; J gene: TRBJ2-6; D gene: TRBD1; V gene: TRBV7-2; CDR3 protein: CASSLAGTERANVLTF; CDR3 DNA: TGTGCCAGCAGCTTAGCTGGGACAGAGAGGGCCAACGTCCTGACTTTC
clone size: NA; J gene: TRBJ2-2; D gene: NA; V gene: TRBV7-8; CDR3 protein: CASSPPVYSSGELFF; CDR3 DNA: TGTGCCAGCAGCCCCCCGGTTTATAGTTCCGGGGAGCTGTTTTTT
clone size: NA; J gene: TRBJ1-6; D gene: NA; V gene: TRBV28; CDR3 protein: CARSLVQTYNSPLHF; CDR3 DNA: TGTGCCCGCAGTTTAGTGCAGACATATAATTCACCCCTCCACTTT
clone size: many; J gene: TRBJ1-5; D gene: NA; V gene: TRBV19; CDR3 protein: CASLGGSAQLQHF; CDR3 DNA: TGTGCCAGTTTAGGGGGATCGGCTCAGCTCCAGCATTTT
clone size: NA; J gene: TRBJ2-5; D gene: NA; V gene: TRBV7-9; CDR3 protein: CASSLLEEETQYF; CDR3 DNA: TGTGCCAGCAGCTTACTTGAGGAAGAGACCCAGTACTTC
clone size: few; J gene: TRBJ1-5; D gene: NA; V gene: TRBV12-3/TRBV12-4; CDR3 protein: CASSFRRVSNQPQHF; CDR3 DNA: TGTGCCAGCAGTTTTCGTAGGGTTAGCAATCAGCCCCAGCATTTT
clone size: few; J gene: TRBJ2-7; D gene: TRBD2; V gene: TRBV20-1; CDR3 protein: CSAKAGASPYEQYF; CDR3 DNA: TGCAGTGCTAAAGCGGGAGCCTCTCCCTACGAGCAGTACTTC
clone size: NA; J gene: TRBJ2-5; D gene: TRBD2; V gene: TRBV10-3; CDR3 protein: CAIKALAGALETQYF; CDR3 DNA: TGTGCCATCAAAGCTTTAGCGGGGGCCTTAGAGACCCAGTACTTC
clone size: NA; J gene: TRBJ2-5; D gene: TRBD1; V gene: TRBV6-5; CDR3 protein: CASSRNGQGEETQYF; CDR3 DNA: TGTGCCAGCAGTCGAAACGGACAGGGAGAAGAGACCCAGTACTTC
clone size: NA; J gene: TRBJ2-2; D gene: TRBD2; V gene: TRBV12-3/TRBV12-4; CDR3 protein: CASRPGLAATGGELFF; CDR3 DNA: TGTGCCAGCAGGCCCGGACTAGCGGCCACCGGCGGGGAGCTGTTTTTT
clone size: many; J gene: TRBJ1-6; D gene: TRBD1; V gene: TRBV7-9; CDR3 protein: CASSPTLGGFSSPLHF; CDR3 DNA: TGTGCCAGCAGCCCGACGTTAGGGGGCTTCAGTTCACCCCTCCACTTT
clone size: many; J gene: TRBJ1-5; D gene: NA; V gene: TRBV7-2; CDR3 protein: CASSRTGSGYQPQHF; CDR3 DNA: TGTGCCAGCAGCCGGACCGGGAGTGGGTATCAGCCCCAGCATTTT
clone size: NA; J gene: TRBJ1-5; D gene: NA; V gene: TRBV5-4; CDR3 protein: CASSGGSNRDHSNQPQHF; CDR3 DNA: TGTGCCAGCAGCGGGGGGTCAAACAGGGACCATAGCAATCAGCCCCAGCATTTT
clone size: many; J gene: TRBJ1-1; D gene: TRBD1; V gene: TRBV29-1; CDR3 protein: CSAKQGRVTEAFF; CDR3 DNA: TGCAGCGCCAAACAGGGGAGAGTCACTGAAGCTTTCTTT
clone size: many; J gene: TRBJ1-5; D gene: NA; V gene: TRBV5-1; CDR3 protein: CASRPDAGPQPQHF; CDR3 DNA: TGCGCCAGCAGACCGGACGCAGGGCCTCAGCCCCAGCATTTT
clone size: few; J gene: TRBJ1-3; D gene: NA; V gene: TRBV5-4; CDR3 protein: CASSASGGSGSGNTIYF; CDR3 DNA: TGTGCCAGCAGCGCTTCCGGGGGCTCAGGCTCTGGAAACACCATATATTTT
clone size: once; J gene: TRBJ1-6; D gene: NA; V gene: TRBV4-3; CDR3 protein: CASSQDFEVRNSPLHF; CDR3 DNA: TGCGCCAGCAGCCAAGATTTTGAAGTTAGGAATTCACCCCTCCACTTT
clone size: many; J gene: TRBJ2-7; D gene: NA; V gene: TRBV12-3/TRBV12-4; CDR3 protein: CASSLVAGLEQYF; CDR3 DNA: TGTGCCAGCAGTTTAGTGGCAGGGCTCGAGCAGTACTTC
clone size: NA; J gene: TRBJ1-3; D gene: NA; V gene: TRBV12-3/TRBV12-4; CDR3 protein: CASSFSGRTSGNTIYF; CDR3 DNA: TGTGCCAGCAGTTTTTCGGGACGGACCTCTGGAAACACCATATATTTT
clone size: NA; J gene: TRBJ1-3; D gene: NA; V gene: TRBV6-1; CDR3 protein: CASREGPTFGNTIYF; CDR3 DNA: TGTGCCAGCAGGGAGGGCCCAACCTTCGGAAACACCATATATTTT
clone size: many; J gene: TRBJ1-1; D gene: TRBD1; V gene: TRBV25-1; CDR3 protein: CASSERGHGNTEAFF; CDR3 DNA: TGTGCCAGCAGTGAGAGGGGGCACGGTAACACTGAAGCTTTCTTT
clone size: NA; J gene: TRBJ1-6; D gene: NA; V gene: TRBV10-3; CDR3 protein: CASSYSLPRANSPLHF; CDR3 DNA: TGTGCCAGCAGTTACTCGCTCCCCAGGGCAAATTCACCCCTCCACTTT
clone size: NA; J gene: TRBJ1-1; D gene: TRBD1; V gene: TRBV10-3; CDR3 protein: CAINGGQGKTEAFF; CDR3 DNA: TGTGCCATCAACGGGGGACAGGGGAAGACTGAAGCTTTCTTT
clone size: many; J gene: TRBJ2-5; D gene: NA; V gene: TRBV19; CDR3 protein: CASSLNLEGETQYF; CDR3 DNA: TGTGCCAGTAGCCTCAACTTGGAGGGAGAGACCCAGTACTTC
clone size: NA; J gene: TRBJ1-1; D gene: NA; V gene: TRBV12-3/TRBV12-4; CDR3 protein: CASRPPDTLNTEAFF; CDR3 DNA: TGTGCCAGCAGACCACCCGATACACTGAACACTGAAGCTTTCTTT
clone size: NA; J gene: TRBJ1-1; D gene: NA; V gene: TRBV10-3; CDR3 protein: CASSSPTGAGNTEAFF; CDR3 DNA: TGTGCCAGCAGTTCGCCAACGGGCGCCGGGAACACTGAAGCTTTCTTT
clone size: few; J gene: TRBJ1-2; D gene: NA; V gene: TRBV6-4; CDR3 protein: CASSPGATLYGYTF; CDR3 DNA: TGTGCCAGCAGCCCGGGGGCTACACTCTATGGCTACACCTTC
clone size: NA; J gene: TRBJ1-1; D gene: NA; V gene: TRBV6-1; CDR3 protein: CASSPTNKFRLEAFF; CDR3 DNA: TGTGCCAGCAGTCCTACAAACAAGTTCCGGCTTGAAGCTTTCTTT
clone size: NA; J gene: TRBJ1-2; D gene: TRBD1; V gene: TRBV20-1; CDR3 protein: CSASLAGGTYGYTF; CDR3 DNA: TGCAGTGCTAGTTTGGCAGGGGGAACCTATGGCTACACCTTC